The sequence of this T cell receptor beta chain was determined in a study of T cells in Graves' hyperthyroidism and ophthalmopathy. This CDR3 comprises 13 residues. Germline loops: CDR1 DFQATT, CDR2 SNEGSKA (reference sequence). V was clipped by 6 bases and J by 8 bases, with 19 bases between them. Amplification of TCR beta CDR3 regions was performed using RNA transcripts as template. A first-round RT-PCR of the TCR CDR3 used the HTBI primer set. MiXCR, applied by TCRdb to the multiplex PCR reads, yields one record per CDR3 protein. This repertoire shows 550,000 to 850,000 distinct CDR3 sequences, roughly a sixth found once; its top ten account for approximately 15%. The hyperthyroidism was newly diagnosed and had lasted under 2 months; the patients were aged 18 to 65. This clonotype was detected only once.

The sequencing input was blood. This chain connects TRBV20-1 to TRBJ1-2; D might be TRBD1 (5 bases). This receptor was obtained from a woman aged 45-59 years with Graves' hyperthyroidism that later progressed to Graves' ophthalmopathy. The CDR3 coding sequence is TGCAGTGCCCTAATACGGCAGGGAGAGGGCTACACCTTC. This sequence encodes CSALIRQGEGYTF.